This T cell receptor beta chain was recorded in a study of shared clonotypes between healthy human individuals. Across the study: Per-donor plates numbered three CD4 naive, three CD4 memory, two CD8 naive and one CD8 memory. Study findings and constraints: Large sequencing depth failed to make sorted-subset sequencing complete, rarefaction showed. Naive subsets tended to show greater estimated richness than memory subsets. The study found about 5% of naive CD4 clonotypes shared across four donors.

Method: immunoSEQ multiplex PCR; TCRdb's copy keeps in-frame clones and lacks some. Among 2.3 million or so clones listed, approximately 93% were seen once. Germline CDR1 SGHTA, CDR2 FQGTGA. The CDR3 extends over 15 amino acids. The germline V and J ends were trimmed by 1 base and 2 bases, with 9 bases remaining between them. As concerns this clone: The antigen remains unidentified.

What was sequenced was naive CD4+ T cells from PBMCs. Stated subset: CD45RA+ positively selected. The source is a man aged 18 to 29 in good health. Some clones in this sample may be carry-over from other donors' samples. The gene calls are TRBV7-3 and TRBJ2-1; D might be TRBD1 (5 bases). CDR3 region: CASSLSAGTYNEQFF. For the CDR3, the DNA is TGTGCCAGCAGCTTAAGTGCAGGGACCTACAATGAGCAGTTCTTC.